This TCR beta chain was profiled in a study of OX40 agonist ivuxolimab in advanced cancers. Whole-study context: All patients had ivuxolimab intravenously every 2 weeks at 0.01 to 10 mg/kg. The dose-escalation cohort had hepatocellular carcinoma, melanoma, renal cell or head and neck cancer. Of the patients, three showed partial responses, one with hepatocellular carcinoma and two with cutaneous melanoma. Around 40% of patients had received prior checkpoint inhibitor therapy.

The repertoire was sequenced with immunoSEQ multiplex PCR; TCRdb's copy has only in-frame clones and lacks some. Of almost 70,000 clones in the sample, 89% were seen once. Turning to this clone: Germline is not matched at one junction end, which may reflect a read error.

The CDR3 contains 15 residues. CDR1 and CDR2 from the germline V gene are MRHNA and SNTAGT. Sequencing used CD4+ or CD8+ T cells sorted from blood, obtained in a trial of the OX40 agonist ivuxolimab. The sequence was collected from an adult with an advanced solid tumor such as melanoma, head and neck, liver or kidney cancer. This chain links TRBV6-4 with TRBJ2-5; D not resolved. CDR3 in amino acids: CASSYSITAQETQYF. As DNA, the CDR3 is TGTGCCAGCAGTTACTCGATAACGGCTCAAGAGACCCAGTACTTC.